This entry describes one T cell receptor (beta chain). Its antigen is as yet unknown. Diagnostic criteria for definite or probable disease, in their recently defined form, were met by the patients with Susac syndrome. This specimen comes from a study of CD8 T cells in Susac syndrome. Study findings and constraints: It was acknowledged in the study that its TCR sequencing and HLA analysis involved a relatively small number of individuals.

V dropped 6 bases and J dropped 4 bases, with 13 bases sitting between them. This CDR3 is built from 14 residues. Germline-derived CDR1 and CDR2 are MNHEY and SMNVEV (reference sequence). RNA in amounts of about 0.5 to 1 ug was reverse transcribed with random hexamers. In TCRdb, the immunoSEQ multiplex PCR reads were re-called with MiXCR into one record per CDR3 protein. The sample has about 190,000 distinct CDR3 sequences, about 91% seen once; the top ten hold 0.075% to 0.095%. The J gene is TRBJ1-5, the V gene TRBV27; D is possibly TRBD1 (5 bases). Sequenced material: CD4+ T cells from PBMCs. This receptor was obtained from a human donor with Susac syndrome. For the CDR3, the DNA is TGTGCCAGCAGGGATGGAGGGGTTAATCAGCCCCAGCATTTT. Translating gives CASRDGGVNQPQHF.